One sample yielded the 13 T cell receptor beta chains listed below, sequenced in a study of human T cells and chemical hapten exposure. The template was total RNA from unfractionated whole blood. TCRdb re-derived calls from the 5' RACE reads in MiXCR, one entry per CDR3 protein. Counted here are over 70,000 distinct CDR3 sequences, approximately 15% occurring once; the ten biggest clones make up over 6.5%. The receptors stem from a female donor in good health.

The CDR3 DNA reads as TGCAGTGCTAGAGATGTGGGACAGGGGAATCAGCCCCAGCATTTT. This translates into CSARDVGQGNQPQHF. V is TRBV20-1 and J is TRBJ1-5, with 10 nucleotides matching TRBD1. The V gene end was trimmed by 0 bases and the J gene end by 4 bases; junction bases not matched to a gene: 3. Germline V CDR1 and CDR2: DFQATT, SNEGSKA (reference sequence). The CDR3 runs 15 residues.

This clonotype appeared many times. The V call is TRBV20-1, the J call TRBJ2-1; 9 bases are a match to TRBD2. The CDR3 extends over 17 amino acids. V lost 3 bases to trimming and J lost 6 bases; unmatched junction nucleotides: 15. Germline V gene data show CDR1 as DFQATT and CDR2 as SNEGSKA (reference sequence). The CDR3 loop reads CSASGKESGRFSNEQFF. Written as DNA, the CDR3 is TGCAGTGCTAGTGGAAAAGAGAGCGGGAGGTTTTCCAATGAGCAGTTCTTC.

This chain links TRBV2 with TRBJ2-3; no definite D call. Trimming removed 6 bases from V and 1 base from J, with 8 bases in between. Germline V gene sequence: CDR1 SNHLY, CDR2 FYNNEI. This CDR3 contains 13 residues. CDR3 nucleotide sequence: TGTGCCAGCAGGAGTTTAGGCACAGATACGCAGTATTTT. Protein: CASRSLGTDTQYF.

In its sample, this clonotype was seen a few times. The rearrangement joins TRBV25-1 to TRBJ1-2; D is uncertain. Germline V lookup: CDR1 MGHDK, CDR2 SYGVNS. The CDR3 covers 11 residues. The V end was cut by 0 bases, the J end by 8 bases, with 4 bases between. The CDR3 nucleotides read TGTGCCAGCAGTGAATATAGGGGCTACACCTTC. Protein product: CASSEYRGYTF.

The CDR3 nucleotides read TGTGCCAGCAGCTTCTCAGGGACGAATGAAAAACTGTTTTTT. Protein product: CASSFSGTNEKLFF. This chain connects TRBV13 to TRBJ1-4, with D perhaps TRBD1 (5 bases). CDR1 PRHDT and CDR2 FYEKMQ come from the germline V gene (reference sequence). V lost 3 bases and J 5 bases, leaving 10 bases between the germline ends. The CDR3 runs 14 residues.

The V call is TRBV18, the J call TRBJ1-3, with a weak D call TRBD1 (6 bases). The CDR3 covers 14 residues. Germline CDR1 and CDR2: KGHSH and LQKENI. V lost 3 bases, J lost 4 bases, and 10 bases lay in between. CDR3 sequence: CASSPDSDGNTIYF. Written as DNA, the CDR3 is TGTGCCAGCTCACCGGACAGTGACGGAAACACCATATATTTT.

The chain is built from TRBV6-6 and TRBJ1-1; D is possibly TRBD1 (6 bases). The CDR3 is made up of 16 amino acids. Germline CDR1 reads MNHNY; CDR2 reads SVGAGI (reference sequence). Trimming pared 6 bases from V and 0 bases from J, leaving 17 bases between. The CDR3 DNA reads as TGTGCCAGCAGCCAAAGGACAGAGTACATGAACACTGAAGCTTTCTTT. This encodes CASSQRTEYMNTEAFF.

The chain recombines TRBV4-2 with TRBJ2-5; no definite D call. Germline V gene sequence: CDR1 LGHNA, CDR2 YNFKEQ. V lost 0 bases and J lost 2, with 13 bases in between. CDR3 length: 16 residues. In DNA form, the CDR3 reads TGTGCCAGCAGCCAAGATTCGAGCTACGCACAAGAGACCCAGTACTTC. The encoded protein is CASSQDSSYAQETQYF.

This clonotype has more than one count but fewer than ten. The V call is TRBV7-8, the J call TRBJ2-7, with D uncertain. Germline loops: CDR1 SGHVS, CDR2 FQNEAQ. The ends were cut back, 3 bases at V and 1 base at J, with 10 bases in the middle. The CDR3 is 14 residues long. CDR3 sequence reads: CASSLARLSYEQYF. The DNA for the CDR3 is TGTGCCAGCAGCTTGGCCAGGTTATCCTACGAGCAGTACTTC. The full variable domain, its missing parts supplied by reference TRBV7-8 and TRBJ2-7, is GAGVSQSPRYKVAKRGQDVALRCDPISGHVSLFWYQQALGQGPEFLTYFQNEAQLDKSGLPSDRFFAERPEGSVSTLKIQRTQQEDSAVYLCASSLARLSYEQYFGPGTRLTVT.

This chain joins TRBV28 and TRBJ1-6, with D possibly TRBD1 on 6 matching bases. Trimming shortened V by 2 bases and J by 10 bases, and 15 bases separated the two germline ends. The germline gives CDR1 MDHEN, CDR2 SYDVKM. The CDR3 runs to 15 residues. CDR3 residues: CASSLHPQGGSPLHF. The DNA of the CDR3 is TGTGCCAGCAGTTTACACCCTCAAGGGGGGTCACCCCTCCACTTT.

The table lists this clonotype with many counts. The chain recombines TRBV5-1 with TRBJ2-3; D not certain. This CDR3 is built from 13 residues. V was trimmed by 0 bases and J by 4 bases, leaving 6 bases between them. Germline V gene lookup returns CDR1 SGHRS and CDR2 YFSETQ. The CDR3: CASSLVGADTQYF. CDR3 in DNA: TGCGCCAGCAGCTTGGTTGGAGCAGATACGCAGTATTTT.

This clonotype was picked up a small number of times. The genes are TRBV25-1 and TRBJ1-1; TRBD1 might be the D (5 bases). V was clipped by 5 bases and J by 7 bases, with 35 bases between them. Germline CDR1 and CDR2: MGHDK and SYGVNS. The CDR3 runs 20 residues. The CDR3 nucleotides are TGTGCCAGCAGTCTCCGCCAGGCTAGATACCGCCGGGGACGACCTCATGAAGCTTTCTTT. Amino acid sequence: CASSLRQARYRRGRPHEAFF. The full variable domain, rest sourced from reference TRBV25-1 and TRBJ1-1, is EADIYQTPRYLVIGTGKKITLECSQTMGHDKMYWYQQDPGMELHLIHYSYGVNSTEKGDLSSESTVSRIRTEHFPLTLESARPSHTSQYLCASSLRQARYRRGRPHEAFFGQGTRLTVV.

This clonotype appeared a few times. This chain connects TRBV5-1 to TRBJ1-4; D may be TRBD1 (6 bases). The CDR3 sequence is 13 residues long. Germline V gives CDR1 SGHRS, CDR2 YFSETQ. V dropped 3 bases and J dropped 5 bases, with 8 bases sitting between them. The DNA of the CDR3 is TGCGCCAGCAGCTCCGGACAGAATGAAAAACTGTTTTTT. It yields the protein CASSSGQNEKLFF.